The entry below describes one T cell receptor (beta chain). Produced via immunoSEQ multiplex PCR; TCRdb's table is partial and in-frame only. This table holds over 200,000 clones, approximately 87% found once. The sample originates from a study of blood T cell repertoires in COVID-19. The source material was PBMCs or T cells enriched from blood (not recorded which). The receptor was derived from a woman in her 50s in a cohort exposed to, infected with or recovered from COVID-19 (not recorded which).

The CDR3 is CASSSSGGLYNEQFF. CDR3 nucleotides: TGTGCCAGCAGCTCGAGCGGGGGTCTCTACAATGAGCAGTTCTTC. The rearrangement links TRBV7-8 to TRBJ2-1, with TRBD2 matching 8 bases. V trimming: 4 bases; J trimming: 3 bases; junction bases outside the gene matches: 5. The CDR3 has 15 amino acids. CDR1 is SGHVS, CDR2 FQNEAQ, per germline.